These T cell receptor beta chains were read from a single sample in a study of OX40 agonist ivuxolimab in advanced cancers. Assay used: immunoSEQ multiplex PCR; TCRdb lists only in-frame clones, some missing. The table shows 73,000 or so clones, with roughly four fifths occurring only once. The source material was CD4+ or CD8+ T cells sorted from blood, sampled in a trial of the OX40 agonist ivuxolimab. Receptors originate from an adult with an advanced solid tumor such as melanoma, head and neck, liver or kidney cancer. CDR3s include the opening cysteine and the closing phenylalanine or tryptophan. Fields, in order: clone size, D gene, V gene, J gene, CDR3 protein, CDR3 DNA. A D gene is named only where the DNA matches it firmly. Size values are once, few and many counts, or a class for expanded clones, and some rows have none.

abundance: NA
d_gene: NA
v_gene: TRBV7-2
j_gene: TRBJ2-2
CDR3aa: CASSRFGQLNTGELFF
CDR3nt: TGTGCCAGCAGCCGCTTCGGACAGCTAAACACCGGGGAGCTGTTTTTT

abundance: NA
d_gene: NA
v_gene: TRBV7-9
j_gene: TRBJ1-1
CDR3aa: CASSSPQGRTEAFF
CDR3nt: TGTGCCAGCAGCTCGCCCCAGGGGAGGACTGAAGCTTTCTTT

abundance: NA
d_gene: TRBD2
v_gene: TRBV5-1
j_gene: TRBJ2-1
CDR3aa: CASSWGRTSGLSSYNEQFF
CDR3nt: TGCGCCAGCAGCTGGGGCCGGACTAGCGGGCTAAGCTCCTACAATGAGCAGTTCTTC

abundance: few
d_gene: TRBD2
v_gene: TRBV19
j_gene: TRBJ2-4
CDR3aa: CASSMGGNFGKNIQYF
CDR3nt: TGTGCCAGTAGTATGGGGGGGAATTTTGGCAAAAACATTCAGTACTTC

abundance: once
d_gene: NA
v_gene: TRBV11-3
j_gene: TRBJ1-5
CDR3aa: CASSLQGLRQPQHF
CDR3nt: TGTGCCAGCAGCTTACAGGGACTTCGTCAGCCCCAGCATTTT

abundance: NA
d_gene: TRBD1
v_gene: TRBV30
j_gene: TRBJ1-5
CDR3aa: CAWSSLWGQGDQPQHF
CDR3nt: TGTGCCTGGAGTTCTCTCTGGGGACAGGGGGATCAGCCCCAGCATTTT

abundance: once
d_gene: NA
v_gene: TRBV19
j_gene: TRBJ2-7
CDR3aa: CASSIVVGTSYEQYF
CDR3nt: TGTGCCAGTAGTATAGTGGTCGGGACCTCATACGAGCAGTACTTC

abundance: NA
d_gene: NA
v_gene: TRBV9
j_gene: TRBJ1-3
CDR3aa: CASSPQQGLVGNTIYF
CDR3nt: TGTGCCAGCAGCCCCCAACAAGGACTGGTGGGAAACACCATATATTTT

abundance: once
d_gene: TRBD1
v_gene: TRBV28
j_gene: TRBJ1-5
CDR3aa: CASTGGNQPQHF
CDR3nt: TGTGCCAGTACAGGGGGTAATCAGCCCCAGCATTTT

abundance: once
d_gene: NA
v_gene: TRBV11-3
j_gene: TRBJ1-1
CDR3aa: CASSFRGALNTEAFF
CDR3nt: TGTGCCAGCAGCTTCAGAGGAGCATTGAACACTGAAGCTTTCTTT

abundance: NA
d_gene: NA
v_gene: TRBV6-6
j_gene: TRBJ1-3
CDR3aa: CASNPDSVSGNTIYF
CDR3nt: TGTGCCAGCAATCCGGACAGCGTCTCTGGAAACACCATATATTTT

abundance: NA
d_gene: TRBD2
v_gene: TRBV6-5
j_gene: TRBJ2-7
CDR3aa: CASSYRPSGGNEQYF
CDR3nt: TGTGCCAGCAGTTACCGGCCTAGCGGGGGGAACGAGCAGTACTTC

abundance: NA
d_gene: NA
v_gene: TRBV20-1
j_gene: TRBJ1-2
CDR3aa: CSAELGYGYTF
CDR3nt: TGCAGTGCCGAACTTGGCTATGGCTACACCTTC

abundance: NA
d_gene: TRBD1
v_gene: TRBV19
j_gene: TRBJ2-6
CDR3aa: CASGTASSGANVLTF
CDR3nt: TGTGCCAGTGGGACAGCGAGCTCTGGGGCCAACGTCCTGACTTTC

abundance: NA
d_gene: NA
v_gene: TRBV7-8
j_gene: TRBJ2-7
CDR3aa: CASSSPRDIKGEQYF
CDR3nt: TGTGCCAGCAGCTCACCACGGGACATTAAAGGCGAGCAGTACTTC

abundance: NA
d_gene: TRBD1
v_gene: TRBV10-3
j_gene: TRBJ1-5
CDR3aa: CAISPQGAEGVPQHF
CDR3nt: TGTGCCATCAGTCCACAGGGGGCCGAGGGGGTCCCCCAGCATTTT

abundance: NA
d_gene: TRBD1
v_gene: TRBV27
j_gene: TRBJ1-5
CDR3aa: CASSSKTGGPQPQHF
CDR3nt: TGTGCCAGCAGTTCAAAAACAGGGGGCCCTCAGCCCCAGCATTTT

abundance: NA
d_gene: NA
v_gene: TRBV30
j_gene: TRBJ1-5
CDR3aa: CAWTRGTGGGGPQHF
CDR3nt: TGTGCCTGGACCAGAGGGACGGGGGGCGGAGGACCCCAGCATTTT

abundance: NA
d_gene: NA
v_gene: TRBV4-1
j_gene: TRBJ2-4
CDR3aa: CASGGTPLAKNIQYF
CDR3nt: TGCGCCAGCGGCGGGACGCCGTTAGCCAAAAACATTCAGTACTTC

abundance: NA
d_gene: NA
v_gene: TRBV21-1
j_gene: TRBJ1-3
CDR3aa: CASSPKWYGNTIYF
CDR3nt: TGTGCCAGCAGCCCCAAGTGGTACGGGAACACCATATATTTT

abundance: NA
d_gene: NA
v_gene: TRBV7-9
j_gene: TRBJ2-3
CDR3aa: CASSSRLEGTDTQYF
CDR3nt: TGTGCCAGCAGCTCGCGCTTAGAGGGCACAGATACGCAGTATTTT

abundance: NA
d_gene: NA
v_gene: TRBV27
j_gene: TRBJ1-2
CDR3aa: CASSLLGVGGYTF
CDR3nt: TGTGCCAGCAGCCTGCTAGGGGTGGGTGGCTACACCTTC

abundance: NA
d_gene: TRBD2
v_gene: TRBV5-1
j_gene: TRBJ2-3
CDR3aa: CASSLGLASGKRDTQYF
CDR3nt: TGCGCCAGCAGCTTGGGTTTAGCTAGCGGGAAACGAGATACGCAGTATTTT

abundance: NA
d_gene: NA
v_gene: TRBV6-5
j_gene: TRBJ1-2
CDR3aa: CASSYGPPGVGYGYTF
CDR3nt: TGTGCCAGCAGTTACGGCCCTCCTGGGGTCGGCTATGGCTACACCTTC

abundance: once
d_gene: NA
v_gene: TRBV7-2
j_gene: TRBJ2-7
CDR3aa: CASRQGPYEQYF
CDR3nt: TGTGCCAGCAGGCAGGGACCCTACGAGCAGTACTTC

abundance: NA
d_gene: NA
v_gene: TRBV7-2
j_gene: TRBJ2-3
CDR3aa: CASSLGGTQYF
CDR3nt: TGTGCCAGCAGCTTAGGAGGAACGCAGTATTTT

abundance: NA
d_gene: TRBD1
v_gene: TRBV5-1
j_gene: TRBJ1-4
CDR3aa: CASSRDRGKGEKLFF
CDR3nt: TGCGCCAGCAGCCGGGACAGGGGAAAAGGTGAAAAACTGTTTTTT

abundance: few
d_gene: TRBD1
v_gene: TRBV29-1
j_gene: TRBJ1-5
CDR3aa: CSGGGQGQPQHF
CDR3nt: TGCAGCGGAGGGGGACAGGGCCAGCCCCAGCATTTT

abundance: many
d_gene: NA
v_gene: TRBV11-2
j_gene: TRBJ2-2
CDR3aa: CASSLEATGELFF
CDR3nt: TGTGCCAGCAGCTTAGAAGCCACCGGGGAGCTGTTTTTT

abundance: NA
d_gene: NA
v_gene: TRBV14
j_gene: TRBJ1-1
CDR3aa: CASSQATPKVMNTEAFF
CDR3nt: TGTGCCAGCAGCCAAGCGACTCCGAAGGTTATGAACACTGAAGCTTTCTTT

abundance: NA
d_gene: NA
v_gene: TRBV10-3
j_gene: TRBJ1-5
CDR3aa: CATGGDWNQPQHF
CDR3nt: TGTGCCACCGGGGGGGACTGGAATCAGCCCCAGCATTTT

abundance: NA
d_gene: NA
v_gene: TRBV5-8
j_gene: TRBJ2-5
CDR3aa: CASSDSGSLLETQYF
CDR3nt: TGTGCCAGCAGCGATTCCGGGTCTCTCCTCGAGACCCAGTACTTC

abundance: NA
d_gene: NA
v_gene: TRBV6-5
j_gene: TRBJ1-2
CDR3aa: CASSTRGNYGYTF
CDR3nt: TGTGCCAGCAGTACCAGGGGCAACTATGGCTACACCTTC

abundance: once
d_gene: NA
v_gene: TRBV21-1
j_gene: TRBJ2-3
CDR3aa: CASSKGLAVSSDTQYF
CDR3nt: TGTGCCAGCAGCAAAGGACTAGCGGTATCCTCAGATACGCAGTATTTT

abundance: NA
d_gene: NA
v_gene: TRBV5-1
j_gene: TRBJ1-2
CDR3aa: CASSFNPGEGDGYTF
CDR3nt: TGCGCCAGCAGCTTTAATCCAGGGGAGGGGGATGGCTACACCTTC

abundance: NA
d_gene: TRBD1
v_gene: TRBV5-4
j_gene: TRBJ1-2
CDR3aa: CASSGPGTGNGYTF
CDR3nt: TGTGCCAGCAGCGGCCCCGGGACAGGGAATGGCTACACCTTC

abundance: NA
d_gene: NA
v_gene: TRBV7-9
j_gene: TRBJ1-4
CDR3aa: CASSFRQSQNEKLFF
CDR3nt: TGTGCCAGCAGCTTCCGACAGAGTCAGAATGAAAAACTGTTTTTT

abundance: NA
d_gene: TRBD1
v_gene: TRBV5-1
j_gene: TRBJ1-1
CDR3aa: CASSQTGQGTTEAFF
CDR3nt: TGCGCCAGCAGCCAGACCGGACAGGGAACCACTGAAGCTTTCTTT

abundance: NA
d_gene: TRBD1
v_gene: TRBV4-1
j_gene: TRBJ1-5
CDR3aa: CASSQDGFGTGAGNQPQHF
CDR3nt: TGCGCCAGCAGCCAAGACGGCTTCGGGACAGGGGCAGGCAATCAGCCCCAGCATTTT

abundance: once
d_gene: TRBD1
v_gene: TRBV7-2
j_gene: TRBJ1-2
CDR3aa: CASSLGGTVYGYTF
CDR3nt: TGTGCCAGCAGCTTAGGGGGGACAGTCTATGGCTACACCTTC

abundance: NA
d_gene: NA
v_gene: TRBV15
j_gene: TRBJ1-1
CDR3aa: CATSRGMNTEAFF
CDR3nt: TGTGCCACCAGCAGAGGCATGAACACTGAAGCTTTCTTT

abundance: NA
d_gene: NA
v_gene: TRBV5-6
j_gene: TRBJ2-7
CDR3aa: CASRLLMAQSYEQYF
CDR3nt: TGTGCCAGCAGGTTGCTGATGGCGCAGTCCTACGAGCAGTACTTC

abundance: few
d_gene: NA
v_gene: TRBV11-2
j_gene: TRBJ1-1
CDR3aa: CASSLEPGMNTEAFF
CDR3nt: TGTGCCAGCAGCTTAGAGCCAGGCATGAACACTGAAGCTTTCTTT

abundance: NA
d_gene: NA
v_gene: TRBV18
j_gene: TRBJ2-5
CDR3aa: CASSPGLQETQYF
CDR3nt: TGTGCCAGCTCACCGGGACTTCAAGAGACCCAGTACTTC

abundance: NA
d_gene: TRBD1
v_gene: TRBV19
j_gene: TRBJ1-2
CDR3aa: CASSPDRGRGHQHGYTF
CDR3nt: TGTGCCAGTAGCCCCGATCGGGGCAGGGGGCATCAGCATGGCTACACCTTC

abundance: NA
d_gene: NA
v_gene: TRBV19
j_gene: TRBJ2-1
CDR3aa: CASSLQGPYNEQFF
CDR3nt: TGTGCCAGTAGTCTCCAGGGGCCTTACAATGAGCAGTTCTTC

abundance: NA
d_gene: NA
v_gene: TRBV9
j_gene: TRBJ1-5
CDR3aa: CASSVGPESNQPQHF
CDR3nt: TGTGCCAGCAGCGTAGGACCAGAGAGCAATCAGCCCCAGCATTTT

abundance: NA
d_gene: TRBD2
v_gene: TRBV6-5
j_gene: TRBJ2-7
CDR3aa: CASTLSTSGEQYF
CDR3nt: TGTGCCAGCACCCTCTCTACTAGCGGAGAGCAGTACTTC

abundance: NA
d_gene: NA
v_gene: TRBV12-1
j_gene: TRBJ2-2
CDR3aa: CASSLGAGDIPGELFF
CDR3nt: TGTGCCAGCAGCTTAGGGGCAGGGGATATTCCCGGGGAGCTGTTTTTT

abundance: NA
d_gene: TRBD1
v_gene: TRBV5-1
j_gene: TRBJ1-4
CDR3aa: CASSAGTVVGNEKLFF
CDR3nt: TGCGCCAGCAGCGCCGGGACAGTCGTGGGGAATGAAAAACTGTTTTTT